The clone carrying this TCR beta chain was detected many times. Its antigen is as yet unknown. Stable Graves' hyperthyroidism meant no ophthalmopathy progression within 18 months. Hyperthyroidism in the patients, aged 18 to 65, was newly diagnosed and under 2 months in duration. The record originates from a study of T cells in Graves' hyperthyroidism and ophthalmopathy. Study in general: Peripheral blood was drawn at first diagnosis, prior to all treatment.

Amplified regions were TCR beta CDR3 sequences from RNA transcripts. In the first-round RT-PCR of the TCR CDR3, the HTBI primer set was used. From the multiplex PCR reads, TCRdb called clonotypes with MiXCR, one entry per CDR3 protein. The table shows about 700,000 distinct CDR3 sequences, with roughly 15% occurring only once. Study observations and caveats: Most expanded thyroid clonotypes above 0.001 recurred in blood.

CDR3 length: 17 amino acids. Between the trimmed V and J ends, which lost 8 bases and 1 base, there was a span of 23 bases. Germline CDR1 reads PRHDT; CDR2 reads FYEKMQ (reference sequence). J is TRBJ1-1 and V is TRBV13; D gene unclear. The sample taken for sequencing was blood. This clonotype was obtained from a woman between 18 and 29 years old with Graves' hyperthyroidism. The CDR3 sequence: CASLEGFSPGQNTEAFF. CDR3 nucleotides: TGTGCCAGCCTAGAAGGGTTCTCACCGGGTCAGAACACTGAAGCTTTCTTT. Based on the CDR3 plus reference TRBV13 and TRBJ1-1, the full variable domain is AAGVIQSPRHLIKEKRETATLKCYPIPRHDTVYWYQQGPGQDPQFLISFYEKMQSDKGSIPDRFSAQQFSDYHSELNMSSLELGDSALYFCASLEGFSPGQNTEAFFGQGTRLTVV.